Following are 20 T cell receptor beta chains from one sample sequenced in a study of OX40 agonist ivuxolimab in advanced cancers. Clones were read by immunoSEQ multiplex PCR, and TCRdb kept only the in-frame ones, dropping some. The table includes some 82,000 clones, 94% detected once. The sample in question was CD4+ or CD8+ T cells sorted from blood, obtained in a trial of the OX40 agonist ivuxolimab. Source of these receptors: an adult with an advanced solid tumor such as melanoma, head and neck, liver or kidney cancer.

The rearrangement links TRBV6-4 to TRBJ2-3; D perhaps matches TRBD1 (5 bases). The CDR3 totals 15 residues. V gave up 6 bases and J gave up 0 bases, with 13 bases separating them. Germline CDR1 is MRHNA and CDR2 is SNTAGT. CDR3 bases: TGTGCCAGCAGCGAGGACACCTCAAGCACAGATACGCAGTATTTT. Amino acid sequence: CASSEDTSSTDTQYF.

This clone came up once. The CDR3 spells CASSEHEEGWEQYF. The DNA of the CDR3 is TGTGCCAGCAGCGAGCACGAGGAGGGGTGGGAGCAGTACTTC. The V call is TRBV13, the J call TRBJ2-7; a possible D gene is TRBD2 (6 bases). Trimming shortened V by 5 bases and J by 7 bases, and 18 bases separated the two germline ends. Germline V gives CDR1 PRHDT, CDR2 FYEKMQ (reference sequence). The CDR3 totals 14 residues.

The chain carries TRBV18 and TRBJ2-2; 7 nucleotides line up with TRBD1. This CDR3 comprises 15 residues. Germline assignment: CDR1 KGHSH and CDR2 LQKENI. J lost 2 bases, V lost 2 bases, and 2 bases had no gene match. CDR3 loop: CASSPNRGNTGELFF. CDR3 nucleotide sequence: TGTGCCAGCTCACCAAACAGGGGTAACACCGGGGAGCTGTTTTTT.

The chain combines TRBV5-1 with TRBJ1-5; maybe TRBD1 (5 bases). V lost 4 bases to trimming and J lost 0 bases, with 20 bases between them. The CDR3 covers 18 residues. CDR1 is SGHRS, CDR2 YFSETQ, per germline. Here the CDR3 reads CASSRDERVIPSNQPQHF. The CDR3 DNA reads TGCGCCAGCAGCCGGGACGAGAGGGTGATTCCTAGCAATCAGCCCCAGCATTTT.

This rearrangement joins TRBV6-5 to TRBJ2-7; maybe TRBD1 (6 bases). This CDR3 is built from 14 residues. The germline gives CDR1 MNHEY, CDR2 SVGAGI. Trimming shortened V by 5 bases and J by 4 bases, and 15 bases separated the two germline ends. CDR3 region: CASSTGQLKYEQYF. DNA for the CDR3: TGTGCCAGCAGTACAGGACAGTTGAAATACGAGCAGTACTTC.

This rearrangement joins TRBV13 to TRBJ2-1, with 9 bases identical to TRBD2. The CDR3 is made up of 14 amino acids. CDR1 is PRHDT, CDR2 FYEKMQ, per germline (reference sequence). J gave up 10 bases and V 4 bases, and 8 bases lay outside the gene matches. Here the CDR3 reads CASSSRGRASEQFF. The CDR3 DNA reads as TGTGCCAGCAGCTCTCGCGGGAGGGCCAGCGAGCAGTTCTTC. The variable domain in full, completed from reference TRBV13 and TRBJ2-1, reads AAGVIQSPRHLIKEKRETATLKCYPIPRHDTVYWYQQGPGQDPQFLISFYEKMQSDKGSIPDRFSAQQFSDYHSELNMSSLELGDSALYFCASSSRGRASEQFFGPGTRLTVL.

The V gene is TRBV6-5, the J gene TRBJ2-7, with a tentative D call TRBD2 (5 bases). Germline CDR1 reads MNHEY; CDR2 reads SVGAGI. Trimming took off 7 bases at V and 5 bases at J, with 12 bases between the two ends. This CDR3 contains 12 residues. As DNA, the CDR3 is TGTGCCAGCAAAGAGGGTGGCGACGAGCAGTACTTC. Protein sequence: CASKEGGDEQYF.

This chain links TRBV27 with TRBJ1-2, with TRBD1 matching over 9 bases. The germline CDR1 and CDR2 sequences are MNHEY and SMNVEV (reference sequence). Trimming at V came to 5 bases and at J to 4 bases, leaving 8 bases not matched to a gene. The CDR3 has 15 amino acids. The CDR3 region has the DNA TGTGCCAGCAGTCCCCGGACAGGGGCCGTCTATGGCTACACCTTC. It specifies CASSPRTGAVYGYTF.

The V gene is TRBV2, the J gene TRBJ2-7, with D hard to call. V was trimmed by 4 bases and J by 0 bases, leaving 1 base between them. Germline loops: CDR1 SNHLY, CDR2 FYNNEI. This CDR3 is built from 11 residues. The CDR3 reads CASSVSYEQYF. Written as DNA, the CDR3 is TGTGCCAGCAGTGTCTCCTACGAGCAGTACTTC. The whole variable domain, filled in from reference TRBV2 and TRBJ2-7, reads EPEVTQTPSHQVTQMGQEVILRCVPISNHLYFYWYRQILGQKVEFLVSFYNNEISEKSEIFDDQFSVERPDGSNFTLKIRSTKLEDSAMYFCASSVSYEQYFGPGTRLTVT.

The CDR3 DNA follows: TGCGCCAGCAGTCAATCGGCCCCCAGTAGCAATCAGCCCCAGCATTTT. Protein: CASSQSAPSSNQPQHF. V gene TRBV23-1 combines with J gene TRBJ1-5; no clear D. TRBV23-1 is an ORF for which the function is uncertain. The CDR3 contains 16 residues. V was trimmed by 0 bases and J by 0 bases, leaving 9 bases between them.

The rearrangement uses TRBV5-1 and TRBJ1-5; D is uncertain. Between the trimmed V and J ends, which lost 5 bases and 5 bases, there was a span of 20 bases. Germline loops: CDR1 SGHRS, CDR2 YFSETQ. The CDR3 runs to 16 residues. The CDR3 DNA follows: TGCGCCAGCAGAGGTAAACCCCAACCAAGTTATCAGCCCCAGCATTTT. It specifies CASRGKPQPSYQPQHF. The variable domain in full, with the rest retrieved from reference TRBV5-1 and TRBJ1-5, is KAGVTQTPRYLIKTRGQQVTLSCSPISGHRSVSWYQQTPGQGLQFLFEYFSETQRNKGNFPGRFSGRQFSNSRSEMNVSTLELGDSALYLCASRGKPQPSYQPQHFGDGTRLSIL.

The V and J genes are TRBV9 and TRBJ1-1, with a weak D call TRBD1 (6 bases). V lost 4 bases and J lost 0, with 13 bases in between. Germline CDR1 is SGDLS and CDR2 is YYNGEE. This CDR3 contains 15 residues. The CDR3 here is CASSLDRRMNTEAFF. In nucleotides, the CDR3 is TGTGCCAGCAGCCTTGACAGGCGGATGAACACTGAAGCTTTCTTT. Based on the CDR3 plus reference TRBV9 and TRBJ1-1, the full variable domain is DSGVTQTPKHLITATGQRVTLRCSPRSGDLSVYWYQQSLDQGLQFLIQYYNGEERAKGNILERFSAQQFPDLHSELNLSSLELGDSALYFCASSLDRRMNTEAFFGQGTRLTVV.

This chain uses TRBV30 with TRBJ1-1; no firm D call. V lost 0 bases to trimming and J lost 9 bases, with 11 bases between them. The CDR3 is 12 residues long. CDR1 and CDR2 (germline): GTSNPN, SVGIG (reference sequence). The CDR3 loop reads CAWSVTTAQAFF. DNA of the CDR3: TGTGCCTGGAGTGTAACGACCGCCCAAGCTTTCTTT.

This chain connects TRBV23-1 to TRBJ2-7; no clear D. TRBV23-1 has ORF status, its function being uncertain. This CDR3 region has 15 residues. V was pared by 0 bases and J by 1 base, with 10 bases between. The CDR3 region is CASSQSAATSYEQYF. The CDR3 DNA follows: TGCGCCAGCAGTCAATCGGCGGCGACATCCTACGAGCAGTACTTC.

The chain combines TRBV9 with TRBJ2-7; no definite D call. The length of the CDR3 is 15 residues. The germline V gene encodes CDR1 SGDLS and CDR2 YYNGEE. V was pared by 3 bases and J by 3 bases, with 16 bases between. This CDR3 is CASSAEASLYYEQYF. DNA of the CDR3: TGTGCCAGCAGCGCAGAGGCCAGTCTTTACTACGAGCAGTACTTC. Looking up the rest from reference TRBV9 and TRBJ2-7 gives the full variable domain: DSGVTQTPKHLITATGQRVTLRCSPRSGDLSVYWYQQSLDQGLQFLIQYYNGEERAKGNILERFSAQQFPDLHSELNLSSLELGDSALYFCASSAEASLYYEQYFGPGTRLTVT.

The V gene is TRBV6-1, the J gene TRBJ1-2; D is perhaps TRBD1 (6 bases). V was pared by 6 bases and J by 4 bases, with 18 bases between. The CDR3 has 15 amino acids. Germline-derived CDR1 and CDR2 are MNHNS and SASEGT. This chain's CDR3 is CASRLLGQSIYGYTF. The CDR3 coding sequence is TGTGCCAGCAGACTCCTTGGACAGTCGATCTATGGCTACACCTTC.

The rearrangement links TRBV6-5 to TRBJ2-7; 8 bases map to TRBD1. The CDR3 contains 14 residues. Germline CDR1 MNHEY, CDR2 SVGAGI. V shed 0 bases, J shed 6 bases, and the junction held 4 bases outside the gene matches. The CDR3 reads CASSYSAGGLEQYF. The CDR3, as DNA: TGTGCCAGCAGTTACTCGGCAGGGGGCCTCGAGCAGTACTTC.

The genes are TRBV29-1 and TRBJ2-7, with TRBD1 identical over 10 bases. Germline assignment: CDR1 SQVTM and CDR2 ANQGSEA. Trimming cost V 0 bases and J 2 bases; bases outside gene matches: 7. The CDR3 covers 16 residues. The CDR3 DNA is TGCAGCGTTGAAGATGACTCCGGGACAGGGGCCTACGAGCAGTACTTC. Its translation: CSVEDDSGTGAYEQYF.

The rearrangement joins TRBV7-9 to TRBJ2-5; D possibly corresponds to TRBD2 (7 bases). V was cut by 11 bases and J by 6 bases, with 13 bases left in between. The CDR3 loop spans 11 amino acids. Germline V lookup: CDR1 SEHNR, CDR2 FQNEAQ (reference sequence). CDR3 nucleotide sequence: TGTGCCTCCAAGGGGGGGAAGACCCAGTACTTC. Its translation is CASKGGKTQYF.

This chain connects TRBV7-9 to TRBJ1-1, with TRBD1 matching 7 bases. The CDR3 runs to 16 residues. Germline V lookup: CDR1 SEHNR, CDR2 FQNEAQ (reference sequence). V dropped 2 bases and J dropped 3; count of bases not matched to a gene: 9. This CDR3 reads CASSLLSGGGHTEAFF. The DNA of the CDR3 is TGTGCCAGCAGCTTACTTTCAGGGGGAGGGCACACTGAAGCTTTCTTT.